This TCR beta chain was documented in a study of T cell responses to AZD1222 COVID-19 vaccine. Study-level points and caveats: Clonal diversity was possibly underestimated, and the donors were mostly white British, with more females.

Sequencing was performed with immunoSEQ multiplex PCR; in TCRdb, only in-frame clones are kept and a portion is missing. The table records around 140,000 clones, roughly nine tenths of them present only once. A note on this clone: Its antigen is undetermined.

Germline V gene data show CDR1 as GTSNPN and CDR2 as SVGIG (reference sequence). This CDR3 has 12 amino acids. The germline V and J ends were trimmed by 2 bases and 3 bases, with 7 bases remaining between them. This receptor was obtained from an adult in good health. The chain links TRBV30 to TRBJ1-2; weak D call: TRBD1 (5 bases). The sequenced sample was peripheral blood, obtained on day 0 of AZD1222 vaccination. The CDR3 protein is CAWSRGYYGYTF. In nucleotides, the CDR3 is TGTGCCTGGAGTAGGGGCTACTATGGCTACACCTTC.